This T cell receptor (beta chain) was sequenced for a study of T cell responses to AZD1222 COVID-19 vaccine. General study results and limits: Baseline testing showed seropositivity in only six AZD1222 recipients. Clonal diversity may have been underestimated, and the donors were mostly white British, with more females than males. Repertoire sampling occurred only after the peak T cell response.

The trim removed 7 bases at V and 3 bases at J, leaving 8 bases unmatched. CDR1 and CDR2 (germline): LNHDA, SQIVND (reference sequence). CDR3 size: 15 residues. Profiled with immunoSEQ multiplex PCR; TCRdb holds only in-frame clones, not every one. This sample carries fewer than 150,000 clones, about nine tenths of them seen once, and the ten largest clones take 1.3% to 1.5%. A word on this clone: Antigen: not known.

The origin of this receptor is an adult in good health. This chain uses TRBV19 with TRBJ2-2, with TRBD1 matching 7 bases. The sequenced sample was peripheral blood, obtained on day 0 of AZD1222 vaccination. Here the CDR3 DNA reads TGTGCCAGTATTGACAGGGTAGAGTACACCGGGGAGCTGTTTTTT. Translated, it gives CASIDRVEYTGELFF.